Listed below are T cell receptor beta chains from one sample, sequenced in a study of naive and memory T cell subsets. Each CDR3 protein is one row after TCRdb ran MiXCR on the UMI-ligation and nested PCR reads. The data contain around 100,000 distinct CDR3 sequences, around 15% of them seen just once; the ten biggest clones take up around 2.8%. The sequencing sample was made of naive CD8+ T cells from blood. These receptors all stem from a human donor in good health. The CDR3 runs from the conserved cysteine through the conserved F or W. A D gene is named only where the DNA matches it firmly. Some rows have no size entry. The others give once, few or many, or a class for an expanded clone.

d_gene,j_gene,len,abundance,v_gene,CDR3nt,CDR3aa
NA,TRBJ2-1,15,few,TRBV4-3,TGCGCCAGCAGCCAGGATAGTGCGACGGGTAGCGAGCAGTTCTTC,CASSQDSATGSEQFF
NA,TRBJ1-2,14,NA,TRBV30,TGTGCCTGGGGAGACGGGCAGGGCAACTATGGCTACACCTTC,CAWGDGQGNYGYTF
NA,TRBJ1-1,13,few,TRBV7-9,TGTGCCAGCAGCTCCCGACAGAACACTGAAGCTTTCTTT,CASSSRQNTEAFF
TRBD1,TRBJ2-7,15,NA,TRBV12-3/TRBV12-4,TGTGCCAGCACTCAAACCGGGACAGGGACCCACGAGCAGTACTTC,CASTQTGTGTHEQYF
TRBD2,TRBJ2-7,14,NA,TRBV7-8,TGTGCCAGCAGCACTAGAAGCGGGGGCAACGAGCAGTACTTC,CASSTRSGGNEQYF
NA,TRBJ1-1,16,NA,TRBV7-9,TGTGCCAGCAGCTTAGCGGACTGGGGGAGCTACACTGAAGCTTTCTTT,CASSLADWGSYTEAFF
NA,TRBJ1-1,13,NA,TRBV7-9,TGTGCCAGCAGCTCCAGGACAGACACTGAAGCTTTCTTT,CASSSRTDTEAFF
NA,TRBJ2-1,14,NA,TRBV2,TGTGCCAGCAGCCAGGGGACTCCCTACAATGAGCAGTTCTTC,CASSQGTPYNEQFF
TRBD1,TRBJ2-3,15,many,TRBV11-2,TGTGCCAGCAGCCCGAGGACAGGGCCGGGGGATACGCAGTATTTT,CASSPRTGPGDTQYF
TRBD1,TRBJ2-3,15,few,TRBV7-6,TGTGCCAGCAGCGGGGGGGACAGGGGGCGAGATACGCAGTATTTT,CASSGGDRGRDTQYF
TRBD2,TRBJ2-3,18,few,TRBV7-9,TGTGCCTGCCAACCCCAGGTAGCGGGGGCTTCTAGCACAGATACGCAGTATTTT,CACQPQVAGASSTDTQYF
NA,TRBJ2-3,13,many,TRBV7-9,TGTGCCAGCAGGTCAGCTAGCACAGATACGCAGTATTTT,CASRSASTDTQYF